This TCR beta chain was captured by sequencing in a study of shared clonotypes between healthy human individuals. CD8 cells regarded as naive lacked CD45RO, were positively chosen for CCR7, and omitted terminally differentiated effector memory CD45RA+ cells. Repertoires were generated with immunoSEQ multiplex PCR, while TCRdb's copy carries only in-frame clones and drops some. The table records millions of clones, about 95% of them present only once. This clone was observed a single time. Per germline, CDR1 SGDLS and CDR2 YYNGEE. CDR3 size: 16 residues. V was trimmed by 2 bases and J by 2 bases, leaving 16 bases between them.

The TCR originated in a young man in good health. The chain employs TRBV9 and TRBJ1-1; D gene unclear. Source material: naive CD8+ T cells sorted from blood. The CDR3 sequence: CASSVSSQRANTEAFF. Here the CDR3 DNA reads TGTGCCAGCAGCGTCTCCTCCCAAAGGGCAAACACTGAAGCTTTCTTT.